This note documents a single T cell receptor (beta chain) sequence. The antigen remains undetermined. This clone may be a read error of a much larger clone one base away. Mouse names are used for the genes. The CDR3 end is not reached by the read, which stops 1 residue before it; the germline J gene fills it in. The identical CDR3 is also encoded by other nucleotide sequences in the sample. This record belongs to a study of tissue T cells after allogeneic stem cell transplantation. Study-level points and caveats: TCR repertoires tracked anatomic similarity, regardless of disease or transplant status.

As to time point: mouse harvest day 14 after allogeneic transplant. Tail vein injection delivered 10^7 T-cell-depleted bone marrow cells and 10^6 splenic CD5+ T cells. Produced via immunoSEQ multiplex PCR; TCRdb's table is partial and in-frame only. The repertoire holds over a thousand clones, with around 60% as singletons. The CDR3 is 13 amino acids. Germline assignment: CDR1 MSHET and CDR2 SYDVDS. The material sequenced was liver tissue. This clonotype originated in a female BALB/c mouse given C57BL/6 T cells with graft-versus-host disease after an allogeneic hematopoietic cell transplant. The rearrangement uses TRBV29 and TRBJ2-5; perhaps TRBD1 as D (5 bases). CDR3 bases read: TGCGCTAGCAGTTTAAGGGGCCAAGACACCCAGTAC. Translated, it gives CASSLRGQDTQY. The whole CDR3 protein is CASSLRGQDTQYF. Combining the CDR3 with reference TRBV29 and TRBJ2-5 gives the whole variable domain DMKVTQMPRYLIKRMGENVLLECGQDMSHETMYWYRQDPGLGLQLIYISYDVDSNSEGDIPKGYRVSRKKREHFSLILDSAKTNQTSVYFCASSLRGQDTQYFGPGTRLLVL.